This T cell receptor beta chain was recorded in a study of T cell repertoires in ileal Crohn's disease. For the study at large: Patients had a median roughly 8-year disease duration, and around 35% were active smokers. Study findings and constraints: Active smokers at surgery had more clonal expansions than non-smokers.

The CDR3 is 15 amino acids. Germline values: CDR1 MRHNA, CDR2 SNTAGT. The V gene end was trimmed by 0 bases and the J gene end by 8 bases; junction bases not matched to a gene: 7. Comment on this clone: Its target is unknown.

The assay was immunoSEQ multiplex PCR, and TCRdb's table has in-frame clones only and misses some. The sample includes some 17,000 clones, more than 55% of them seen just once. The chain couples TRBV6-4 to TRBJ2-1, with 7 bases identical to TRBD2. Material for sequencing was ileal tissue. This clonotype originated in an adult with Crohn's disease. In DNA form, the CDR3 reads TGTGCCAGCAGTGACTCTGAGGGAGGGCCGGATGAGCAGTTCTTC. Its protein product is CASSDSEGGPDEQFF.